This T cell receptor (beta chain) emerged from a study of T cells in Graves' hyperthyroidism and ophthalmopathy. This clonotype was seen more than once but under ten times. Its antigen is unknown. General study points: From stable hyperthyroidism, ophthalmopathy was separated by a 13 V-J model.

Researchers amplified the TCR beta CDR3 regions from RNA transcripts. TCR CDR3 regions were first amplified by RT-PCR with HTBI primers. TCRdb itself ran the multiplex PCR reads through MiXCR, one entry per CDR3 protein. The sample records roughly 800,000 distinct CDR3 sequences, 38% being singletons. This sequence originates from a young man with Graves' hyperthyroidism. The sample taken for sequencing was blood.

Here the CDR3 reads CASMRGQGVPGELFF. The CDR3 nucleotides read TGTGCCAGCATGCGGGGACAGGGGGTCCCCGGGGAGCTGTTTTTT. This chain connects TRBV25-1 to TRBJ2-2, with 11 bases matching TRBD1. The CDR3 is 15 amino acids. Germline CDR1 MGHDK, CDR2 SYGVNS. Losses at the gene ends were 7 bases for V and 6 bases for J; bases not matched to a gene: 7.